These 11 T cell receptor beta chains were sequenced from one sample in a study of monozygotic twins with inflammatory bowel disease. TCRdb re-analyzed the 5' RACE reads; it lists each CDR3 protein once, without DNA. The clone table shows under 200,000 distinct CDR3 sequences, with the ten largest holding 2.4%. Sample: blood. Receptors originate from a human donor with ulcerative colitis or Crohn's disease, or a healthy co-twin of an affected twin (not recorded which).

The V and J genes are TRBV13 and TRBJ1-5; TCRdb outputs TRBD1, but without DNA this stays unchecked. CDR1 and CDR2 from the germline V gene are PRHDT and FYEKMQ (reference sequence). This CDR3 has 15 amino acids. The CDR3 is CASSLAGERNQPQHF.

The chain has TRBV18 and TRBJ1-1. The germline gives CDR1 KGHSH, CDR2 LQKENI. The CDR3 length is 15 residues. The CDR3 sequence is CASSPLAGLNTEAFF.

The chain carries TRBV12-3 or TRBV12-4 and TRBJ2-5. The CDR3 extends over 13 amino acids. The CDR3 is CASSYNFGETQYF.

J is TRBJ1-5 and V is TRBV27; TCRdb designates TRBD1, a call that cannot be tested without DNA. Germline CDR1 reads MNHEY; CDR2 reads SMNVEV (reference sequence). The CDR3 runs 15 residues. The CDR3 spells CAGSTRGGGNQPQHF.

The rearrangement joins TRBV20-1 to TRBJ2-1; TCRdb's D call of TRBD2 is untestable without DNA. CDR3 size: 16 residues. The germline V gene has CDR1 DFQATT and CDR2 SNEGSKA (reference sequence). The CDR3 loop reads CSARGTSGPTYNEQFF.

The chain has TRBV19 and TRBJ2-3; the TCRdb D gene call, TRBD1, has no DNA to confirm it. Per germline, CDR1 LNHDA and CDR2 SQIVND (reference sequence). This CDR3 has 14 amino acids. The chain's CDR3 is CASSPSTGTDTQYF.

V and J are TRBV24-1 and TRBJ2-1; the TRBD2 assignment by TCRdb is unverifiable without DNA. The CDR3 runs to 16 residues. Germline values: CDR1 KGHDR, CDR2 SFDVKD. The CDR3 sequence: CATSDFRLAGANEQFF.

The chain couples TRBV11-2 to TRBJ2-3; absent DNA, TCRdb's TRBD2 call cannot be checked. This CDR3 is built from 19 residues. The germline gives CDR1 SGHAT, CDR2 FQNNGV. This chain's CDR3 is CASSLVRRGEASGRDTQYF.

The chain joins TRBV20-1 to TRBJ2-1; TCRdb names TRBD1, which stays unverified in the absence of DNA. The germline V gene has CDR1 DFQATT and CDR2 SNEGSKA (reference sequence). This CDR3 has 13 residues. CDR3 amino acids: CSAGLGRGNEQFF.

This sequence joins TRBV12-3 or TRBV12-4 and TRBJ2-7; TCRdb picks TRBD1, but there is no DNA to check that call. There are 14 residues in the CDR3. CDR3 loop: CASSPSPRGYEQYF.

This sequence joins TRBV5-4 and TRBJ2-5; the D gene TCRdb calls, TRBD1, cannot be checked with no DNA. CDR3 size: 15 residues. Germline CDR1 reads SGHNT; CDR2 reads YYREEE (reference sequence). CDR3 residues: CASSSPGQGEETQYF.